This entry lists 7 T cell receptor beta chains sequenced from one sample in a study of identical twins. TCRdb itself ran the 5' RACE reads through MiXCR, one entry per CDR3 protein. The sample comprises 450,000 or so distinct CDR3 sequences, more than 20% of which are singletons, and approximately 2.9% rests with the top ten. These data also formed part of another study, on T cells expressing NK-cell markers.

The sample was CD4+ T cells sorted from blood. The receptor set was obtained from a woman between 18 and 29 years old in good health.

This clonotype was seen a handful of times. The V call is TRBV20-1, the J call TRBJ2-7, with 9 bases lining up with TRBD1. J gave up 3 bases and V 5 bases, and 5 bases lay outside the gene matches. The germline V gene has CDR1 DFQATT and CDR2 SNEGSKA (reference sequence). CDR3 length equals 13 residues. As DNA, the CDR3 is TGCAGTGCTGCCCGGGACAGGGACTACGAGCAGTACTTC. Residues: CSAARDRDYEQYF.

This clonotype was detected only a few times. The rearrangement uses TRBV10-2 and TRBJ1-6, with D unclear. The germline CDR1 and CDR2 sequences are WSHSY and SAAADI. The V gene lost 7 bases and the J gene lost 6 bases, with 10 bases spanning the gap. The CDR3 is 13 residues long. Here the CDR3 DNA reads TGCGCCAGCAATACACAGACTAATTCACCCCTCCACTTT. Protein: CASNTQTNSPLHF.

In DNA form, the CDR3 reads TGCAGCGTTAGCGGTCCAACAGATGGCTACACCTTC. Protein product: CSVSGPTDGYTF. The chain employs TRBV29-1 and TRBJ1-2; D remains unclear. Germline values: CDR1 SQVTM, CDR2 ANQGSEA. The V and J ends lost 5 bases and 6 bases respectively, with 13 bases between them. CDR3 length: 12 residues.

CDR3 coding DNA: TGTGCCAGCAGCCTTCGCGGAACTTCTGGAAACACCATATATTTT. This sequence encodes CASSLRGTSGNTIYF. The chain couples TRBV27 to TRBJ1-3; D ambiguous. V lost 6 bases and J lost 1, with 13 bases in between. The CDR3 extends over 15 amino acids. The V gene's germline CDR1 is MNHEY and CDR2 SMNVEV (reference sequence).

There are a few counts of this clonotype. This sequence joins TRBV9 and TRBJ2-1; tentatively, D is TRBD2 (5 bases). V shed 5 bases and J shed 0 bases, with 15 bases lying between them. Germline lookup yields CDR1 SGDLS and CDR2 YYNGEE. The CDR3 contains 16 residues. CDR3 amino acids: CASSEGLGSSYNEQFF. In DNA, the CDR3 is TGTGCCAGCAGTGAAGGACTGGGAAGCTCCTACAATGAGCAGTTCTTC.

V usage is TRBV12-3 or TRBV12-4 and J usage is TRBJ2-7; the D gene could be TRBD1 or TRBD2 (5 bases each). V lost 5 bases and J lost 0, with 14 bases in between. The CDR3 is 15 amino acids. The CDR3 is CASSRGDRSSYEQYF. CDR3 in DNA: TGTGCCAGCAGTCGAGGGGACCGAAGCTCCTACGAGCAGTACTTC.

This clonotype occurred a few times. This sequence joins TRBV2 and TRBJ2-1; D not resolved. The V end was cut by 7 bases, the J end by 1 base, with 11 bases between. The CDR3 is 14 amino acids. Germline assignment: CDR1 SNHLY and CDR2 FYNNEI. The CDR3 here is CASKKARSYNEQFF. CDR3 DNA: TGTGCCAGCAAGAAAGCTCGGTCCTACAATGAGCAGTTCTTC.